The rows below give T cell receptor beta chains drawn from one sample of a study of identical twins. Via MiXCR, TCRdb re-called the 5' RACE reads, giving one row per CDR3 protein. This table holds about 690,000 distinct CDR3 sequences, roughly 20% found once. The same sample was also studied in work on T cells expressing NK-cell markers.

Specimen: PBMCs. These receptors were collected from a woman aged 18-29 years in good health. Each CDR3 is given with its conserved first and last residue. D genes are given only for firm matches. Clone sizes are given selectively: once, few, many, or a class where the clone is expanded.

CDR3 DNA: TGTGCCAGCAGTTACCGGCGGGGGGGCGGCACAGATACGCAGTATTTT; CDR3 protein: CASSYRRGGGTDTQYF; J gene: TRBJ2-3; clone size: few; D gene: TRBD2; V gene: TRBV6-5
CDR3 DNA: TGTGCCAGCAGCGGATCCGGACAGGGCGCGGCTGAAGCTTTCTTT; CDR3 protein: CASSGSGQGAAEAFF; J gene: TRBJ1-1; clone size: NA; D gene: TRBD1; V gene: TRBV9
CDR3 DNA: TGCGCCAGCAGTGATGCTTATACGCAGTATTTT; CDR3 protein: CASSDAYTQYF; J gene: TRBJ2-3; clone size: few; D gene: NA; V gene: TRBV10-1
CDR3 DNA: TGTGCCAGCAGCCCGTTAATAGAACCGGGACTAGAAAAAAAGACCCTCCACTTC; CDR3 protein: CASSPLIEPGLEKKTLHF; J gene: TRBJ2-5; clone size: NA; D gene: TRBD2; V gene: TRBV11-2
CDR3 DNA: TGTGCCAGCAGCTCAAGGGGGGTTCAGAGGGAGCAGTACTTC; CDR3 protein: CASSSRGVQREQYF; J gene: TRBJ2-7; clone size: NA; D gene: NA; V gene: TRBV7-6
CDR3 DNA: TGCGCCAGCAGACCAGGGACAGCCAACACGGAGCAGTACTTC; CDR3 protein: CASRPGTANTEQYF; J gene: TRBJ2-7; clone size: NA; D gene: TRBD1; V gene: TRBV5-1
CDR3 DNA: TGCAGTGCTAGCGGACTATCGGGGGTGCAAGAGACCCAGTACTTC; CDR3 protein: CSASGLSGVQETQYF; J gene: TRBJ2-5; clone size: few; D gene: NA; V gene: TRBV20-1
CDR3 DNA: TGTGCCAGCAGTTTTGTGCCGATCCAGGGGAATGAGCAGTTCTTC; CDR3 protein: CASSFVPIQGNEQFF; J gene: TRBJ2-1; clone size: NA; D gene: NA; V gene: TRBV12-3/TRBV12-4
CDR3 DNA: TGTGCCAGCAGCGTAGTAAGTTTGAGGGGCGCAGGTCCAGATACGCAGTATTTT; CDR3 protein: CASSVVSLRGAGPDTQYF; J gene: TRBJ2-3; clone size: NA; D gene: NA; V gene: TRBV9
CDR3 DNA: TGTGCCAGCAGCACGACCACAGGGGGCTCTGAGCAGTTCTTC; CDR3 protein: CASSTTTGGSEQFF; J gene: TRBJ2-1; clone size: many; D gene: TRBD1; V gene: TRBV12-3/TRBV12-4
CDR3 DNA: TGTGCCAGCATAGCGGGGGGTTACACAGATACGCAGTATTTT; CDR3 protein: CASIAGGYTDTQYF; J gene: TRBJ2-3; clone size: few; D gene: TRBD2; V gene: TRBV12-3/TRBV12-4
CDR3 DNA: TGTGCCAGCAGTTTAGGGGGGGCCGGCTATGGCTACACCTTC; CDR3 protein: CASSLGGAGYGYTF; J gene: TRBJ1-2; clone size: many; D gene: NA; V gene: TRBV12-3/TRBV12-4
CDR3 DNA: TGTGCCAGCAGTTTAGACCCCCCGGGCGGCCACAATGAGCAGTTCTTC; CDR3 protein: CASSLDPPGGHNEQFF; J gene: TRBJ2-1; clone size: NA; D gene: NA; V gene: TRBV27
CDR3 DNA: TGTGCCAGCGGCCCGGGACGTATGGCGGGGGCTTTCTTT; CDR3 protein: CASGPGRMAGAFF; J gene: TRBJ1-1; clone size: NA; D gene: NA; V gene: TRBV6-1
CDR3 DNA: TGCAGTGCTAGACAGGCCCAGCTGAAGACCCAGTACTTC; CDR3 protein: CSARQAQLKTQYF; J gene: TRBJ2-5; clone size: few; D gene: NA; V gene: TRBV20-1
CDR3 DNA: TGCGCCAGCAGCCTAACCCCAGGGGGCGTCCAAGAGACCCAGTACTTC; CDR3 protein: CASSLTPGGVQETQYF; J gene: TRBJ2-5; clone size: NA; D gene: TRBD1; V gene: TRBV5-1
CDR3 DNA: TGCAGTGCCGCCGGGACTAGCGTTCCAGATACGCAGTATTTT; CDR3 protein: CSAAGTSVPDTQYF; J gene: TRBJ2-3; clone size: few; D gene: TRBD2; V gene: TRBV20-1
CDR3 DNA: TGTGCCAGCGGCTGGGGGGGGGTATACAATGAGCAGTTCTTC; CDR3 protein: CASGWGGVYNEQFF; J gene: TRBJ2-1; clone size: NA; D gene: TRBD2; V gene: TRBV12-3/TRBV12-4
CDR3 DNA: TGTGCCAGCAGCCCCGGGACAGGGCAGACCGGGGAGCTGTTTTTT; CDR3 protein: CASSPGTGQTGELFF; J gene: TRBJ2-2; clone size: NA; D gene: TRBD1; V gene: TRBV7-9
CDR3 DNA: TGCGCCAGCAGCTTTGGGGGGGGCCCGCGCGAGCAGTTCTTC; CDR3 protein: CASSFGGGPREQFF; J gene: TRBJ2-1; clone size: few; D gene: NA; V gene: TRBV5-1
CDR3 DNA: TGCAGCGTTGAAAGGGACAGGTGGACGGAAGCTTTCTTT; CDR3 protein: CSVERDRWTEAFF; J gene: TRBJ1-1; clone size: many; D gene: TRBD1; V gene: TRBV29-1
CDR3 DNA: TGCGCCAGCAGCTTGTTACACCTTACCTCCTACAATGAGCAGTTCTTC; CDR3 protein: CASSLLHLTSYNEQFF; J gene: TRBJ2-1; clone size: NA; D gene: NA; V gene: TRBV5-1
CDR3 DNA: TGTGCCAGCAGTCCATCAGCGGGAGTGATCGGTGAGCAGTTCTTC; CDR3 protein: CASSPSAGVIGEQFF; J gene: TRBJ2-1; clone size: few; D gene: TRBD2; V gene: TRBV27
CDR3 DNA: TGTGCCAGCAGTCTCCTCGACAGGGGTGGCGAGCAGTACTTC; CDR3 protein: CASSLLDRGGEQYF; J gene: TRBJ2-7; clone size: many; D gene: TRBD1; V gene: TRBV12-3/TRBV12-4
CDR3 DNA: TGTGCCAGCAGCGTAGGGACTCACCGTCAGGGATACGAGCAGTACTTC; CDR3 protein: CASSVGTHRQGYEQYF; J gene: TRBJ2-7; clone size: few; D gene: NA; V gene: TRBV9
CDR3 DNA: TGTGCCATCAGTGAGCGGAACACCGGGGAGCTGTTTTTT; CDR3 protein: CAISERNTGELFF; J gene: TRBJ2-2; clone size: NA; D gene: NA; V gene: TRBV10-3
CDR3 DNA: TGTGCCAGCAGTCTCACCCGGGGGGCTAGGGAGCCCCAGCATTTT; CDR3 protein: CASSLTRGAREPQHF; J gene: TRBJ1-5; clone size: few; D gene: NA; V gene: TRBV12-3/TRBV12-4
CDR3 DNA: TGCGCCAGCAGCCAAGACCTAGCGGGAGTCACATATGAGCAGTTCTTC; CDR3 protein: CASSQDLAGVTYEQFF; J gene: TRBJ2-1; clone size: many; D gene: TRBD2; V gene: TRBV4-3
CDR3 DNA: TGTGCCAGCAGTATAATGAATCAGCCCCAGCATTTT; CDR3 protein: CASSIMNQPQHF; J gene: TRBJ1-5; clone size: few; D gene: NA; V gene: TRBV28
CDR3 DNA: TGTGCCACCTCGGGACAGGGGGATCTCAATGAGCAGTTCTTC; CDR3 protein: CATSGQGDLNEQFF; J gene: TRBJ2-1; clone size: NA; D gene: TRBD1; V gene: TRBV24-1
CDR3 DNA: TGTGCCAGCAGCTTAGCAAGTACTAGCGGGACGGAGACCCAGTACTTC; CDR3 protein: CASSLASTSGTETQYF; J gene: TRBJ2-5; clone size: few; D gene: TRBD2; V gene: TRBV7-6
CDR3 DNA: TGTGCTAGCAGCTTAGATTGGGGGGGCCGGGAGACCCAGTACTTC; CDR3 protein: CASSLDWGGRETQYF; J gene: TRBJ2-5; clone size: few; D gene: NA; V gene: TRBV7-7
CDR3 DNA: TGCAGTGCTAGGACGTTAGCGGGAGCGCGCACCGGGGAGCTGTTTTTT; CDR3 protein: CSARTLAGARTGELFF; J gene: TRBJ2-2; clone size: NA; D gene: TRBD2; V gene: TRBV20-1
CDR3 DNA: TGCGCCAGCAGCTCGACTAGCGGGGGGAATACGCAGTATTTT; CDR3 protein: CASSSTSGGNTQYF; J gene: TRBJ2-3; clone size: few; D gene: TRBD2; V gene: TRBV5-1
CDR3 DNA: TGCAGTGCTAGAGCGGCAGGGGGCGCATCTAATGAAAAACTGTTTTTT; CDR3 protein: CSARAAGGASNEKLFF; J gene: TRBJ1-4; clone size: many; D gene: TRBD1; V gene: TRBV20-1
CDR3 DNA: TGCGCCAGCAGCTTAGATTCCACCTCCTACAATGAGCAGTTCTTC; CDR3 protein: CASSLDSTSYNEQFF; J gene: TRBJ2-1; clone size: few; D gene: NA; V gene: TRBV5-1